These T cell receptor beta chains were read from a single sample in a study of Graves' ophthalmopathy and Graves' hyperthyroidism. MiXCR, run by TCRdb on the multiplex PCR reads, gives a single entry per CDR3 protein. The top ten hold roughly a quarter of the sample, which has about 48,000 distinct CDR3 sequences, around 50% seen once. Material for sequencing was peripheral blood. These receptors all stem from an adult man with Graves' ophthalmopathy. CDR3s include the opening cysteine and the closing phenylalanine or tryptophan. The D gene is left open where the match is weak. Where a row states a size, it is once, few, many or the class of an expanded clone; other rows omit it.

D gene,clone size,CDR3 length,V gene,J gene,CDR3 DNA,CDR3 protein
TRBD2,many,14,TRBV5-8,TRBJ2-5,TGTGCCAGCAGCCGGGGGGGATCCCAAGAGACCCAGTACTTC,CASSRGGSQETQYF
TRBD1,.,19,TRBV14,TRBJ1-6,TGTGCCAGCAGCTTGGTCCTAACGCCGGGACAGGGATATAATTCACCCCTCCACTTT,CASSLVLTPGQGYNSPLHF
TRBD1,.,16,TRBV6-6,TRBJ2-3,TGTGCCAGCAGTTACCGGGGAGGGACAGGGGCAGATACGCAGTATTTT,CASSYRGGTGADTQYF
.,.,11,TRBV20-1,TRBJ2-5,TGCAGTGCTTCTAAGGAAGAGACCCAGTACTTC,CSASKEETQYF
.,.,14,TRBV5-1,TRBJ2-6,TGCGCCAGCAGCTTGACAGGTGGGGTCAACGTCCTGAGTTTC,CASSLTGGVNVLSF
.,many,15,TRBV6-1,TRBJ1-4,TGTGCCAGCGGGGTGGCCCAAGGGGGTCATGAAAAACTGTTTTTT,CASGVAQGGHEKLFF
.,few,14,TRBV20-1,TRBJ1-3,TGCAGTGCTAGGAGGAGGATCCTTGGAAACACCATATATTTT,CSARRRILGNTIYF
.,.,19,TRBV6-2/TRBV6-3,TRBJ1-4,TGTGCCAGCAGTTACGTAACTAGCGGACAGATGGGAACTAATGAAAAACTGTTTTTT,CASSYVTSGQMGTNEKLFF
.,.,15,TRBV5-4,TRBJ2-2,TGTGCCAGCAGCTTGTGGACAGTGAACACCGGGGAGCTGTTTTTT,CASSLWTVNTGELFF
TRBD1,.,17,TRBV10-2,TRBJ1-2,TGCGCCAGCAGTGAGAAGGTTGAGACAGGGGGAAGCGATGGCTACACCTTC,CASSEKVETGGSDGYTF
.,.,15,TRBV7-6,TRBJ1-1,TGTGCCTGCAGCTTGGGGGTTCAGGGTAACACTGAAGCTTTCTTT,CACSLGVQGNTEAFF
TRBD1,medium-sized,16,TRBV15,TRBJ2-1,TGTGCCACCAGCAGAGGGGGACAGGGCACCTACAATGAGCAGTTCTTC,CATSRGGQGTYNEQFF
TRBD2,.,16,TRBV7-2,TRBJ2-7,TGCGCCAGCAGCCTAGGAGCTAGCGGGATCTCCTACGAGCAGTACTTC,CASSLGASGISYEQYF
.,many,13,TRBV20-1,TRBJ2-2,TGCAGTGCTAGTTACTATACCACCGGGGAGCTGTTTTTT,CSASYYTTGELFF
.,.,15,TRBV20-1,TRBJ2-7,TGCAGTGCTAGAGACAGGGGCCCCAGCTCCTACGAGCAGTACTTC,CSARDRGPSSYEQYF
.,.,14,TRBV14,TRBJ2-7,TGTGCCAGCAGCCATAGCCGAGGGGCCTACGAGCAGTACTTC,CASSHSRGAYEQYF
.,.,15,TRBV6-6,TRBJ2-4,TGTGCCAGCAGTTACAGGGGCCTAGCCAAAAACATTCAGTACTTC,CASSYRGLAKNIQYF
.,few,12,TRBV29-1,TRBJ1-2,TGCAGCGCCGAGGAAGGGGTCTATGGCTACACCTTC,CSAEEGVYGYTF
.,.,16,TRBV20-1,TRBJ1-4,TGCAGTGCTCCCGAGGCGGGCCGCTCCTACAATGAAAAACTGTTTTTT,CSAPEAGRSYNEKLFF
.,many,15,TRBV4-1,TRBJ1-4,TGCGCCAGCAGCCCCTCCAGGGGCTCTAATGAAAAACTGTTTTTT,CASSPSRGSNEKLFF
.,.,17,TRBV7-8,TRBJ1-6,TGTGCCAGCAGCTCCACGGGGGGATGGGGTTCCAATTCACCCCTCCACTTT,CASSSTGGWGSNSPLHF
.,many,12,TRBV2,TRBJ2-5,TGTGCCAGCAGTTTAGCCCAAGAGACCCAGTACTTC,CASSLAQETQYF